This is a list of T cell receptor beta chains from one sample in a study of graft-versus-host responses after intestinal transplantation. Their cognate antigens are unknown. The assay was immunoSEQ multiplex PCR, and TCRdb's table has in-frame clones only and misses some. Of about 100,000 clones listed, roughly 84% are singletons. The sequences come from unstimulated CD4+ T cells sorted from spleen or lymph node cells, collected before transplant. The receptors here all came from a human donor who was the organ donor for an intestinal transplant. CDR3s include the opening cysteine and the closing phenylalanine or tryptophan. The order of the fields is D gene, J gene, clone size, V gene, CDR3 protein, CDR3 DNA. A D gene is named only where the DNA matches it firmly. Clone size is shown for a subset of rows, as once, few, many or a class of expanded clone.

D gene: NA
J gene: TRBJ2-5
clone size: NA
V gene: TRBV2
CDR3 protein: CASRSGNQETQYF
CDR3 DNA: TGTGCCAGCAGATCGGGGAACCAAGAGACCCAGTACTTC

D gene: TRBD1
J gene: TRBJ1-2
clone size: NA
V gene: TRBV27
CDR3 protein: CASSLGDRGFSGYTF
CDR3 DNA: TGTGCCAGCAGTTTGGGGGACAGGGGATTCTCTGGCTACACCTTC

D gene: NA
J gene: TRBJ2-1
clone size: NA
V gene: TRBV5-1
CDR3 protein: CASSPSSYNEQFF
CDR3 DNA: TGCGCCAGCAGCCCCTCTTCCTACAATGAGCAGTTCTTC

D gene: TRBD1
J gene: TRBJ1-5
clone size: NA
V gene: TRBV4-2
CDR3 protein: CASSLEITGTGGYSNQPQHF
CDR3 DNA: TGTGCCAGCAGCCTTGAGATCACCGGGACAGGCGGTTATAGCAATCAGCCCCAGCATTTT

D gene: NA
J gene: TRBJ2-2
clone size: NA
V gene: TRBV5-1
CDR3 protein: CASSPGQTNTGELFF
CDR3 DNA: TGCGCCAGCAGCCCAGGACAGACGAACACCGGGGAGCTGTTTTTT

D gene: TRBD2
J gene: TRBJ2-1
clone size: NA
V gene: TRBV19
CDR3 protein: CASSIRSGGLNEQFF
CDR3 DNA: TGTGCCAGTAGTATTCGGAGCGGGGGGCTCAATGAGCAGTTCTTC

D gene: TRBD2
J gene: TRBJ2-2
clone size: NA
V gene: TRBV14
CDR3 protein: CASSHLAGANTGELFF
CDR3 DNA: TGTGCCAGCAGCCATTTGGCGGGGGCGAACACCGGGGAGCTGTTTTTT

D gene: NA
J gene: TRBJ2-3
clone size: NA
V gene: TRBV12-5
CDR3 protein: CASGPEHLKDTQYF
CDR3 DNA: TGTGCTAGTGGTCCGGAACATCTAAAGGATACGCAGTATTTT

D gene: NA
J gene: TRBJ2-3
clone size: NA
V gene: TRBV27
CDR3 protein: CASSQGQGGVTDTQYF
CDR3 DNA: TGTGCCAGCAGTCAAGGACAGGGAGGGGTCACAGATACGCAGTATTTT

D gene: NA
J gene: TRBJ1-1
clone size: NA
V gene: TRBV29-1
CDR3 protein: CSVELGGGNTEAFF
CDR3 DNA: TGCAGCGTTGAATTGGGGGGCGGAAACACTGAAGCTTTCTTT

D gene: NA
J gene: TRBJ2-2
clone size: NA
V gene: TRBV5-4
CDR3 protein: CASTKEPAGELFF
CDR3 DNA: TGTGCCAGCACGAAAGAACCAGCCGGGGAGCTGTTTTTT

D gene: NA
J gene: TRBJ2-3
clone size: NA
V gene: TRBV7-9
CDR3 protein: CASSLVSGVQATQYF
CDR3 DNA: TGTGCCAGCAGCTTAGTATCGGGGGTCCAGGCTACGCAGTATTTT

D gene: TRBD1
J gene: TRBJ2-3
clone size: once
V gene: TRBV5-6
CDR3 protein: CASSLVDRGDTQYF
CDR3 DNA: TGTGCCAGCAGCTTGGTAGACAGGGGGGATACGCAGTATTTT

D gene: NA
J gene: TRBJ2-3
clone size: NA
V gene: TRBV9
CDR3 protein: CASGSGASPSTDTQYF
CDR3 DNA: TGTGCCAGCGGGTCGGGAGCCAGTCCTAGCACAGATACGCAGTATTTT

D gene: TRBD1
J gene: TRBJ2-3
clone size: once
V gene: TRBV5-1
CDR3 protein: CASSLTGDTQYF
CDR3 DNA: TGCGCCAGCAGCCTGACAGGGGATACGCAGTATTTT

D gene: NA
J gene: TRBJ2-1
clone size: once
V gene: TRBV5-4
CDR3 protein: CASSLPLARSYNEQFF
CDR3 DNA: TGTGCCAGCAGCCTCCCCCTAGCGCGCTCCTACAATGAGCAGTTCTTC

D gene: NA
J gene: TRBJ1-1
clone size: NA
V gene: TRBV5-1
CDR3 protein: CASSLGVGTEAFF
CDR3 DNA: TGCGCCAGCAGCTTGGGGGTGGGCACTGAAGCTTTCTTT

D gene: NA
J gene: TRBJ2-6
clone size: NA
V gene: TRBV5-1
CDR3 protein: CASSFGSGANVLTF
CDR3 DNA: TGCGCCAGCAGCTTCGGCTCTGGGGCCAACGTCCTGACTTTC

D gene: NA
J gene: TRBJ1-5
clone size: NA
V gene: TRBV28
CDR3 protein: CASSFPLSNQPQHF
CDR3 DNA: TGTGCCAGCAGTTTCCCCCTTAGCAATCAGCCCCAGCATTTT

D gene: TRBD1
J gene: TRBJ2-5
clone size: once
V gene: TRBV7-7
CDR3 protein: CASSLGDRVGETQYF
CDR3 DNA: TGTGCCAGCAGCTTAGGGGACAGGGTGGGGGAGACCCAGTACTTC

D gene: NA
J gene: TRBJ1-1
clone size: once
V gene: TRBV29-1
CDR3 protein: CSVVGWGTEAFF
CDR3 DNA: TGCAGCGTTGTGGGCTGGGGCACTGAAGCTTTCTTT

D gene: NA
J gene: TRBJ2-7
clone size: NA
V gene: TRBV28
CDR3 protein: CASTMGGAANYEQYF
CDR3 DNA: TGTGCCAGCACCATGGGGGGTGCTGCAAACTACGAGCAGTACTTC

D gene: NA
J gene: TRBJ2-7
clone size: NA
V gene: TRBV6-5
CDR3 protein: CASSSSDSLISYEQYF
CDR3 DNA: TGTGCCAGCAGTTCCTCGGACAGTCTCATCTCCTACGAGCAGTACTTC

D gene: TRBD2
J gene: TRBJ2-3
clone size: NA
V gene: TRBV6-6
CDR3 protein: CASRLAGETDTQYF
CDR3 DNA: TGTGCCAGCAGACTAGCGGGGGAAACAGATACGCAGTATTTT

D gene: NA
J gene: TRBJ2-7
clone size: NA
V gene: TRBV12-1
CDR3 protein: CASSFVCAGKSSYEQYF
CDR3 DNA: TGTGCCAGCAGCTTTGTTTGTGCGGGGAAGTCCTCCTACGAGCAGTACTTC

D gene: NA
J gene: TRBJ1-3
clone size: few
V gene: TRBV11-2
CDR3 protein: CASSSPSRGVSGNTIYF
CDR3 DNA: TGTGCCAGCAGCTCCCCTTCCAGGGGCGTCTCTGGAAACACCATATATTTT

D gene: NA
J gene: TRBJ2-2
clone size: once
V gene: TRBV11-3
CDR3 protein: CASSLEGNTGELFF
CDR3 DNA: TGTGCCAGCAGCTTAGAGGGGAACACCGGGGAGCTGTTTTTT

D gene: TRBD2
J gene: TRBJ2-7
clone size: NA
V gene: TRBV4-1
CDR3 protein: CASSQEGTSSYEQYF
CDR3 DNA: TGCGCCAGCAGCCAAGAAGGGACTAGCAGTTACGAGCAGTACTTC

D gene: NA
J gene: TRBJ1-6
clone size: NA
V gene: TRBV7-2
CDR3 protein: CASSSVGPYNSPLHF
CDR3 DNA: TGTGCCAGCAGCTCGGTTGGGCCTTATAATTCACCCCTCCACTTT

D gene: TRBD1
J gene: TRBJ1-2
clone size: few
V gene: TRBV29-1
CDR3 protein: CSVAGTVRSGYTF
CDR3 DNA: TGCAGCGTGGCGGGGACAGTCCGGAGTGGCTACACCTTC

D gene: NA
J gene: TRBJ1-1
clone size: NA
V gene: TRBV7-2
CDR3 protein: CASSLQGQTGTEAFF
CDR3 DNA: TGTGCCAGCAGCTTGCAAGGACAGACGGGCACTGAAGCTTTCTTT

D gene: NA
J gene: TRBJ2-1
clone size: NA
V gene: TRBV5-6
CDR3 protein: CASSLGSVRYNEQFF
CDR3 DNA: TGTGCCAGCAGTTTGGGGTCGGTACGGTACAATGAGCAGTTCTTC

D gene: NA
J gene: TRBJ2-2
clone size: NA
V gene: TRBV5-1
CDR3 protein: CASSLPQARATGELFF
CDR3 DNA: TGCGCCAGCAGCTTGCCCCAGGCTCGTGCGACCGGGGAGCTGTTTTTT

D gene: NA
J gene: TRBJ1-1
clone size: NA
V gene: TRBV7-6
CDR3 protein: CASSLQGRGTEAFF
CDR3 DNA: TGTGCCAGCAGCTTACAGGGGAGGGGCACTGAAGCTTTCTTT

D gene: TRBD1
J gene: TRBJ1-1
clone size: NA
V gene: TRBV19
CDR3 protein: CATSRDSSMNTEAFF
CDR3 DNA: TGTGCCACCTCTCGGGACAGCTCCATGAACACTGAAGCTTTCTTT

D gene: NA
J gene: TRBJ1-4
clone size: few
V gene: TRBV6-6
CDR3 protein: CASSLKGDQLFF
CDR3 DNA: TGTGCCAGCAGTCTCAAAGGGGACCAGCTGTTTTTT

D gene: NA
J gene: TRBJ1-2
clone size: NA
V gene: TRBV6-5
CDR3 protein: CASSRGEHSGYTF
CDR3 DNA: TGTGCCAGCAGTAGGGGGGAGCATAGTGGCTACACCTTC